The source of this T cell receptor beta chain is a study of blood T cell repertoires in COVID-19. On the study more broadly: From the United States, Italy and Spain came samples of acute and convalescent COVID-19. T cells, B-cell-depleted T cells, or PBMCs provided the cDNA or gDNA that served as material.

Patients in Seattle were enrolled during active infection, then followed longitudinally. In the study's own analysis: Nucleated cell number was recorded as an estimate derived from reference gene primer amplification. Produced via immunoSEQ multiplex PCR; TCRdb's table is partial and in-frame only. V, J and clone size were drawn from that table, and D and trimming were deduced from the DNA. The sample yields about 350,000 clones, approximately 90% seen once. Sequenced: peripheral blood. The TCR originated in a woman aged 60 to 75 with COVID-19, enrolled during active disease.

DNA for the CDR3: TGTGCCAGCAGCGGCGGGACTAGCGGGCTTAGCTCCTACAATGAGCAGTTCTTC. Its translation is CASSGGTSGLSSYNEQFF. The chain carries TRBV7-9 and TRBJ2-1; 12 bases line up with TRBD2. The germline V gene has CDR1 SEHNR and CDR2 FQNEAQ (reference sequence). CDR3 length equals 18 residues. V was clipped by 5 bases and J by 0 bases; unmatched bases: 8. The whole variable domain, filled in from reference TRBV7-9 and TRBJ2-1, reads DTGVSQNPRHKITKRGQNVTFRCDPISEHNRLYWYRQTLGQGPEFLTYFQNEAQLEKSRLLSDRFSAERPKGSFSTLEIQRTEQGDSAMYLCASSGGTSGLSSYNEQFFGPGTRLTVL.